The present T cell receptor beta chain was sequenced within a study of Ad26.COV2.S vaccination and SARS-CoV-2 variants. The sample's treatment: around 19 received Ad26.COV2.S at low or high dose, single or two shots; 5 received placebo; per-sample allocation not given. Sample collection was performed on day 63 after the first vaccine or placebo injection. The table lists this clone with many counts. This same CDR3 is encoded by further DNA sequences in the sample. Germline V gene lookup returns CDR1 MNHEY and CDR2 SMNVEV (reference sequence). The CDR3 covers 18 residues. Trimming removed 6 bases from V and 4 bases from J; junction bases left unmatched: 13. Generated by immunoSEQ multiplex PCR, the TCRdb table keeps only in-frame clones and is missing some. The profile shows about 680,000 clones, around 89% of them singletons.

This sequence joins TRBV27 and TRBJ1-5; TRBD1 agrees at 12 bases. The source material was peripheral blood, sampled in a trial of Ad26.COV2.S vaccine versus placebo. The clonotype was recovered from a person aged 18-60 years who received the Ad26.COV2.S COVID-19 vaccine or a placebo. The CDR3: CASSPNPGQGAGNQPQHF. The CDR3 coding sequence is TGTGCCAGCAGCCCCAATCCGGGACAGGGGGCTGGTAATCAGCCCCAGCATTTT.